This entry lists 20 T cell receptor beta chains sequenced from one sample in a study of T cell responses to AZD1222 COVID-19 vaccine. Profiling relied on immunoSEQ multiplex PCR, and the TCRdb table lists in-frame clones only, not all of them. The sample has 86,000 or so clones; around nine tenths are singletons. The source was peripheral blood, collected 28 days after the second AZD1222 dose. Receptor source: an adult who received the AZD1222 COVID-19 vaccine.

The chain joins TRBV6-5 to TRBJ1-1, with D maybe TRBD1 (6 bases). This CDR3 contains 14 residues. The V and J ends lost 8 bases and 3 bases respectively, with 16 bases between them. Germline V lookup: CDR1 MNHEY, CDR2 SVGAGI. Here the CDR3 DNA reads TGTGCCAGCCGGGAAATAGGGGGGTACACTGAAGCTTTCTTT. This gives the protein CASREIGGYTEAFF.

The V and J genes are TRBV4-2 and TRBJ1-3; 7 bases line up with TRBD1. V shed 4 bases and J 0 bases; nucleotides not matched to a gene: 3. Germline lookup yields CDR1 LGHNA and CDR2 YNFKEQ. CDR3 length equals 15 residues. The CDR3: CASSPGQASGNTIYF. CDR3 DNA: TGTGCCAGCAGCCCCGGACAGGCCTCTGGAAACACCATATATTTT.

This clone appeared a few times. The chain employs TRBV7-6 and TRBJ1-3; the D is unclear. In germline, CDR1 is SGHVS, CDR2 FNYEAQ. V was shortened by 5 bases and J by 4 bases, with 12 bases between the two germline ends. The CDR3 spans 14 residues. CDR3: CASSPRTAGNTIYF. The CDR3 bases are TGTGCCAGCAGCCCCCGGACGGCAGGAAACACCATATATTTT.

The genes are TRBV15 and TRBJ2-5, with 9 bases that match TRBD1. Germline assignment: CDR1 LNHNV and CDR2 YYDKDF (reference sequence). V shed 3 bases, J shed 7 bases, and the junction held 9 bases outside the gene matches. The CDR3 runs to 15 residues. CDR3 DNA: TGTGCCACCAGCAGGTGGACAGGGGATGGGGGGACCCAGTACTTC. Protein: CATSRWTGDGGTQYF.

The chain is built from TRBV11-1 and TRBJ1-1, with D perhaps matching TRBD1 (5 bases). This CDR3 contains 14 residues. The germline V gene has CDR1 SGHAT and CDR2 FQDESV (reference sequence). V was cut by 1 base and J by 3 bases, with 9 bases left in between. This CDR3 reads CASSLERGDTEAFF. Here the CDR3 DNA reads TGTGCCAGCAGCTTAGAGCGGGGGGACACTGAAGCTTTCTTT. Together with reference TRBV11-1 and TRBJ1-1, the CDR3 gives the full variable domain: EAEVAQSPRYKITEKSQAVAFWCDPISGHATLYWYRQILGQGPELLVQFQDESVVDDSQLPKDRFSAERLKGVDSTLKIQPAELGDSAMYLCASSLERGDTEAFFGQGTRLTVV.

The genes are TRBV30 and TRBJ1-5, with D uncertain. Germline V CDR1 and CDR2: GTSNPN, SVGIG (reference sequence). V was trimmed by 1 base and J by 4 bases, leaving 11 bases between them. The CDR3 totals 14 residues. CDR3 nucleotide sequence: TGTGCCTGGAGTGAATCCCGTTCTAATCAGCCCCAGCATTTT. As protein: CAWSESRSNQPQHF.

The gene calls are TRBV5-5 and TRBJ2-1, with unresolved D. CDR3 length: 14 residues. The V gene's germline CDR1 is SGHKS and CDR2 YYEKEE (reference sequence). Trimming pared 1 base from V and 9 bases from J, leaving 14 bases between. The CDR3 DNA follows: TGTGCCAGCAGCTTGAGGGTAGGGCACGTTGAGCAGTTCTTC. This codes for CASSLRVGHVEQFF. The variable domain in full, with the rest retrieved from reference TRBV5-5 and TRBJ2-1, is DAGVTQSPTHLIKTRGQQVTLRCSPISGHKSVSWYQQVLGQGPQFIFQYYEKEERGRGNFPDRFSARQFPNYSSELNVNALLLGDSALYLCASSLRVGHVEQFFGPGTRLTVL.

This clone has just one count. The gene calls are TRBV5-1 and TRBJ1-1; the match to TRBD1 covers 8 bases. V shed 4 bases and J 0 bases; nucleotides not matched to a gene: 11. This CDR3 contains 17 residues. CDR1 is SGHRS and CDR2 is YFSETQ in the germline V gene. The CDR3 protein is CASSEGQGAPLNTEAFF. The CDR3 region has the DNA TGCGCCAGCAGCGAGGGGCAGGGGGCGCCCCTGAACACTGAAGCTTTCTTT.

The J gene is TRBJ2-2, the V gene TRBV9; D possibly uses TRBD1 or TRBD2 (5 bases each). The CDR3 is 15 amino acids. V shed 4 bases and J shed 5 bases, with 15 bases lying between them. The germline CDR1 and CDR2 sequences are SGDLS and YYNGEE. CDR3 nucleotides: TGTGCCAGCAGCAAACGGGGAGAGGGGACCGGGGAGCTGTTTTTT. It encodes CASSKRGEGTGELFF.

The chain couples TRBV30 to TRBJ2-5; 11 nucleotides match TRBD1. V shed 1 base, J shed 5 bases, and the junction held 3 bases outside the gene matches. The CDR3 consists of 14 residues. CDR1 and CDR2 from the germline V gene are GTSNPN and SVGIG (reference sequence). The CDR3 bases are TGTGCCTGGAGTGGGACAGGGGGCCGGGAGACCCAGTACTTC. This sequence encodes CAWSGTGGRETQYF.

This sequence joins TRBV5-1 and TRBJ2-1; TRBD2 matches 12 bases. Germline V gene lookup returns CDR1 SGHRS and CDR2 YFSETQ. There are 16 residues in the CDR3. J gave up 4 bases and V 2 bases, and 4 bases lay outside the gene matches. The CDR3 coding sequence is TGCGCCAGCAGCTTAAGGCTAGCGGGGGGGTACAATGAGCAGTTCTTC. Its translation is CASSLRLAGGYNEQFF. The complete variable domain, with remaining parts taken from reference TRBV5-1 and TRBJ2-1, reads KAGVTQTPRYLIKTRGQQVTLSCSPISGHRSVSWYQQTPGQGLQFLFEYFSETQRNKGNFPGRFSGRQFSNSRSEMNVSTLELGDSALYLCASSLRLAGGYNEQFFGPGTRLTVL.

The CDR3: CASSPTGRSSYEQYF. CDR3 DNA: TGTGCCAGCAGCCCGACAGGGCGCAGCTCCTACGAGCAGTACTTC. The gene calls are TRBV5-4 and TRBJ2-7; 7 positions agree with TRBD1. CDR1 SGHNT and CDR2 YYREEE come from the germline V gene (reference sequence). The CDR3 has 15 amino acids. With 4 bases clipped from V and 0 bases from J, the junction kept 7 bases outside the gene matches.

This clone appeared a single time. CDR3 sequence (DNA): TGTGCCAGCAGCTTGGGTGCCTCGAACACTGAAGCTTTCTTT. As protein: CASSLGASNTEAFF. The chain couples TRBV5-5 to TRBJ1-1; D remains ambiguous. Germline-derived CDR1 and CDR2 are SGHKS and YYEKEE (reference sequence). V lost 0 bases and J lost 1, with 7 bases in between. The CDR3 totals 14 residues.

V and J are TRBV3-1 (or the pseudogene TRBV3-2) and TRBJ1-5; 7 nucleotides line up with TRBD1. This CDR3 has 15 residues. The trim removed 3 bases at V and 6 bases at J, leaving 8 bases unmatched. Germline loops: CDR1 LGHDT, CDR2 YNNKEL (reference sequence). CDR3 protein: CASSQDPGTVQPQHF. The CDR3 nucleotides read TGTGCCAGCAGCCAGGATCCTGGGACAGTTCAGCCCCAGCATTTT.

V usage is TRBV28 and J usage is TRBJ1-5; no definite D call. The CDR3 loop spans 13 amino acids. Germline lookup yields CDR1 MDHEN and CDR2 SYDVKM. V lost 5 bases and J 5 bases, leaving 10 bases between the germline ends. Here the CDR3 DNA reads TGTGCCAGCAGTCTAGACAAACATCAGCCCCAGCATTTT. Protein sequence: CASSLDKHQPQHF. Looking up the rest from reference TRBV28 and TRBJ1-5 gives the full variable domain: DVKVTQSSRYLVKRTGEKVFLECVQDMDHENMFWYRQDPGLGLRLIYFSYDVKMKEKGDIPEGYSVSREKKERFSLILESASTNQTSMYLCASSLDKHQPQHFGDGTRLSIL.

The CDR3 is CASSARGSLSGNQPQHF. As DNA, the CDR3 is TGTGCCAGCAGCGCCAGGGGGTCTCTTAGCGGCAATCAGCCCCAGCATTTT. The V call is TRBV13, the J call TRBJ1-5; 7 nucleotides match TRBD1. Germline CDR1 PRHDT, CDR2 FYEKMQ (reference sequence). The CDR3 runs to 17 residues. The V segment lost 5 bases and the J segment 2 bases; nucleotides outside the gene matches: 12. Based on the CDR3 plus reference TRBV13 and TRBJ1-5, the full variable domain is AAGVIQSPRHLIKEKRETATLKCYPIPRHDTVYWYQQGPGQDPQFLISFYEKMQSDKGSIPDRFSAQQFSDYHSELNMSSLELGDSALYFCASSARGSLSGNQPQHFGDGTRLSIL.

This CDR3 reads CASSPSGRGTYNEQFF. CDR3 in DNA: TGTGCCAGCAGTCCAAGCGGGAGGGGGACATACAATGAGCAGTTCTTC. This chain connects TRBV28 to TRBJ2-1, with 10 bases fitting TRBD2. The CDR3 length is 16 residues. The germline CDR1 and CDR2 sequences are MDHEN and SYDVKM. V shed 5 bases, J shed 4 bases, and the junction held 8 bases outside the gene matches.

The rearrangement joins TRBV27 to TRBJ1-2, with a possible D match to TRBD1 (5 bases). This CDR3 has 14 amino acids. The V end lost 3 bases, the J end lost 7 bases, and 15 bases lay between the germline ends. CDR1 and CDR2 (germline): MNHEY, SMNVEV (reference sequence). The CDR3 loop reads CASSFSGRSGGYTF. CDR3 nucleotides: TGTGCCAGCAGTTTCTCGGGGCGTTCGGGTGGCTACACCTTC.

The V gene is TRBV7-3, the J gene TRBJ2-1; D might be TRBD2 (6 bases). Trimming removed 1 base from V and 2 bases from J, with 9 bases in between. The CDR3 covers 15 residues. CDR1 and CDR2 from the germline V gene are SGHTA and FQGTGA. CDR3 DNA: TGTGCCAGCAGCTTAATATGGGGGGCCTACAATGAGCAGTTCTTC. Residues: CASSLIWGAYNEQFF.

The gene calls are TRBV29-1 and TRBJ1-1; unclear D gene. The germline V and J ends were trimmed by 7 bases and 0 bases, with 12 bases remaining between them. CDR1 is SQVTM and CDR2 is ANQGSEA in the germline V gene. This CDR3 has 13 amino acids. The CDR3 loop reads CSGSVGMNTEAFF. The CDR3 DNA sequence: TGCAGCGGCTCGGTAGGTATGAACACTGAAGCTTTCTTT.